This entry is about one T cell receptor (beta chain). Its target is unknown. These data come from a study of cytomegalovirus exposure and HLA in healthy donors. Background on the study: Earlier sequencing of about 200 million T cells yielded approximately 120 million unique TCR beta sequences. Study-wide findings and caveats: A link between a missense DCLRE1C variant and TCR beta V- and J-gene trimming emerged from a later analysis.

PCR used 60 Vbeta primers and 13 Jbeta primers. Method: immunoSEQ multiplex PCR; TCRdb's copy keeps in-frame clones and lacks some. The sample lists approximately 160,000 clones, around 75% occurring once. V lost 3 bases, J lost 6 bases, and 14 bases stayed unmatched. The CDR3 is made up of 17 amino acids. Germline V CDR1 and CDR2: SGHNT, YYREEE (reference sequence). V usage is TRBV5-4 and J usage is TRBJ2-3; 9 bases line up with TRBD2. The sequence was obtained from a human donor in good health. Sequenced: PBMCs. The CDR3 DNA reads TGTGCCAGCAGCTACATTAATGCGGGGGGGCCTTGGGATACGCAGTATTTT. Its translation is CASSYINAGGPWDTQYF.